This entry is about one T cell receptor beta chain. This specimen belongs to a study of blood T cell repertoires in COVID-19. The wider study: From the United States, Italy and Spain came samples of acute and convalescent COVID-19. PBMCs, B-cell-depleted T cells, or T cells were the source of the cDNA or gDNA that made up the material.

Per the authors' pipeline: By means of reference gene primer amplification, nucleated cell counts were estimated. Here immunoSEQ multiplex PCR was the method, and the copy in TCRdb shows in-frame clones only, minus some. That table is the source of V, J and clone size, and D and trimming were worked out from the DNA. The table includes about 170,000 clones, around 90% detected once. Seattle enrolled patients during active infection and tracked them longitudinally. This CDR3 region has 16 residues. The junction had 8 bases not matched to a gene; V was cut back by 5 bases and J by 2 bases. Germline lookup yields CDR1 MDHEN and CDR2 SYDVKM.

V and J are TRBV28 and TRBJ2-7, with TRBD2 matching 11 bases. The sample taken for sequencing was peripheral blood. This TCR was recovered from a man between 18 and 29 years old with COVID-19, enrolled during active disease. DNA of the CDR3: TGTGCCAGCAGTACGTACGGGACTAGCGGACCCTACGAGCAGTACTTC. Amino acid sequence: CASSTYGTSGPYEQYF.